This T cell receptor (beta chain) was profiled in a study of blood T cell repertoires in COVID-19. Study-wide background: Acute and convalescent COVID-19 samples came from the United States, Italy and Spain. From T cells, B-cell-depleted T cells, or PBMCs came the material, which was cDNA or gDNA.

Authors' data handling: Amplification of reference gene primers was used by the study to estimate nucleated cell counts. Method: immunoSEQ multiplex PCR; TCRdb's copy keeps in-frame clones and lacks some. The V and J calls and clone size come from that table; D and trimming were worked out from the DNA. This table has some 210,000 clones, approximately 88% appearing once. Germline V gene sequence: CDR1 SGDLS, CDR2 YYNGEE. This CDR3 spans 14 amino acids. The V end lost 3 bases, the J end lost 10 bases, and 14 bases lay between the germline ends. This TCR was recovered from a man aged 55 to 70 who had recovered from COVID-19. The specimen sequenced was peripheral blood. V is TRBV9 and J is TRBJ1-6, with a tentative D call TRBD1 (6 bases). CDR3 DNA: TGTGCCAGCAGCGAGGGGGTTGCTTGGTCACCCCTCCACTTT. Protein product: CASSEGVAWSPLHF.